A single sample gave rise to the 12 T cell receptor beta chains below, sequenced in a study of blood T cell repertoires in COVID-19. This table comes from immunoSEQ multiplex PCR, and its TCRdb copy is limited to in-frame clones, with some not included. The data hold 120,000 or so clones, with roughly 85% observed a single time. Input material: peripheral blood. Receptors were obtained from a human donor in a cohort sampled during active COVID-19.

The chain has TRBV3-1 (or the pseudogene TRBV3-2) and TRBJ2-1; TRBD2 matches at 8 bases. Trimming at V came to 6 bases and at J to 9 bases, leaving 16 bases not matched to a gene. CDR1 and CDR2 from the germline V gene are LGHDT and YNNKEL (reference sequence). The CDR3 is 16 residues long. In DNA form, the CDR3 reads TGTGCCAGCAGGGAAGCGTCAGCGGGAGAGGTCGGTGAGCAGTTCTTC. Its protein product is CASREASAGEVGEQFF.

J is TRBJ1-2 and V is TRBV6-5; no clear D. This CDR3 is 14 amino acids long. V lost 6 bases to trimming and J lost 7 bases, with 18 bases between them. Germline CDR1 is MNHEY and CDR2 is SVGAGI. The DNA for the CDR3 is TGTGCCAGCAGGGCCTTTCAGGCAGGTGGTGGCTACACCTTC. This sequence encodes CASRAFQAGGGYTF.

The chain has TRBV3-1 (or the pseudogene TRBV3-2) and TRBJ2-5; D may be TRBD2 (7 bases). The V gene lost 4 bases and the J gene lost 3 bases, with 15 bases spanning the gap. The germline V gene encodes CDR1 LGHDT and CDR2 YNNKEL (reference sequence). The CDR3 is made up of 15 amino acids. In DNA, the CDR3 is TGTGCCAGCAGCCCCTTCAGCGGGACAAAAGAGACCCAGTACTTC. It encodes CASSPFSGTKETQYF.

In its sample, this clone was seen a few times. The chain employs TRBV2 and TRBJ1-1, with 9 positions matching TRBD1. The V gene end was trimmed by 5 bases and the J gene end by 5 bases; junction bases not matched to a gene: 6. Looked up from germline, CDR1 is SNHLY and CDR2 is FYNNEI. The CDR3 has 14 amino acids. The CDR3 protein is CASSKRTGVTEAFF. The DNA of the CDR3 is TGTGCCAGCAGTAAAAGGACAGGGGTAACTGAAGCTTTCTTT.

V usage is TRBV11-3 and J usage is TRBJ2-5; D is perhaps TRBD1 (7 bases). The V gene's germline CDR1 is SGHNT and CDR2 YENEEA. The V end was cut by 4 bases, the J end by 5 bases, with 14 bases between. The CDR3 consists of 14 residues. The CDR3 region has the DNA TGTGCCAGCAGCTCTGGACAGGAGGGGGAGACCCAGTACTTC. Amino acid sequence: CASSSGQEGETQYF.

The chain combines TRBV30 with TRBJ1-2; weak D call: TRBD1 (6 bases). Trimming removed 5 bases at V and 3 bases at J, with 19 bases between. Germline lookup yields CDR1 GTSNPN and CDR2 SVGIG (reference sequence). CDR3 length: 15 amino acids. In DNA form, the CDR3 reads TGTGCCTGGGCCGCAGCCCCTACAGGGTACTATGGCTACACCTTC. This gives the protein CAWAAAPTGYYGYTF.

The chain recombines TRBV6-5 with TRBJ1-1, with D tentatively TRBD1 (6 bases). Germline CDR1 MNHEY, CDR2 SVGAGI. The V gene lost 8 bases and the J gene lost 7 bases, with 20 bases spanning the gap. The CDR3 is 14 amino acids. CDR3 in amino acids: CASLPFWGQGEAFF. CDR3 nucleotides: TGTGCCAGCCTTCCTTTCTGGGGACAAGGTGAAGCTTTCTTT.

V and J are TRBV11-3 and TRBJ2-2; D is undetermined. The V end was cut by 6 bases, the J end by 5 bases, with 10 bases between. The CDR3 consists of 13 residues. Germline V lookup: CDR1 SGHNT, CDR2 YENEEA. The CDR3 sequence: CASSGAWTGELFF. Written as DNA, the CDR3 is TGTGCCAGCAGTGGAGCGTGGACCGGGGAGCTGTTTTTT.

The rearrangement uses TRBV6-2 or TRBV6-3 and TRBJ1-3; the D gene is possibly TRBD1 (5 bases). CDR1 is MNHEY, CDR2 SVGEGT, per germline. The CDR3 is made up of 15 amino acids. Trimming shortened V by 2 bases and J by 2 bases, and 10 bases separated the two germline ends. The CDR3: CASSYQGKTGNTIYF. CDR3 nucleotide sequence: TGTGCCAGCAGTTACCAGGGTAAAACTGGAAACACCATATATTTT.

The chain carries TRBV9 and TRBJ1-4, with 12 bases lining up with TRBD1. The CDR3 sequence is 17 residues long. Germline trimming cut 4 bases from V and 7 bases from J; bases unmatched to any gene: 11. CDR1 SGDLS and CDR2 YYNGEE come from the germline V gene. The chain's CDR3 is CASSLEGTGGFGEKLFF. Written as DNA, the CDR3 is TGTGCCAGCAGCCTAGAAGGGACAGGGGGCTTTGGTGAAAAACTGTTTTTT.

The chain recombines TRBV9 with TRBJ2-2; the match to TRBD2 covers 8 bases. The CDR3 extends over 15 amino acids. In germline, CDR1 is SGDLS, CDR2 YYNGEE. The V and J ends lost 4 bases and 1 base, in that order; junction bases with no gene match: 3. The CDR3 protein is CASSRLAGNTGELFF. The CDR3 region has the DNA TGTGCCAGCAGCCGGCTAGCGGGGAACACCGGGGAGCTGTTTTTT.

The V and J genes are TRBV14 and TRBJ2-1; 7 bases fit TRBD2. The CDR3 covers 14 residues. Germline values: CDR1 SGHDN, CDR2 FVKESK. The V and J ends lost 4 bases and 6 bases, in that order; junction bases with no gene match: 6. The CDR3 loop reads CASSRLGLLNEQFF. CDR3 DNA: TGTGCCAGCAGCCGCTTGGGACTACTCAATGAGCAGTTCTTC.